Following are 26 T cell receptor beta chains from one sample sequenced in a study of cytomegalovirus exposure and HLA in healthy donors. PCR used 60 Vbeta primers and 13 Jbeta primers. Produced via immunoSEQ multiplex PCR; TCRdb's table is partial and in-frame only. The data contain around 120,000 clones, around two thirds of them singletons. The specimen was PBMCs. The receptors derive from a man younger than 45 in good health and CMV-seropositive.

This clone was detected once. The chain couples TRBV4-1 to TRBJ1-1; 7 positions agree with TRBD1. The CDR3 totals 15 residues. CDR1 is MGHRA and CDR2 is YSYEKL in the germline V gene. J was trimmed by 1 base and V by 5 bases; bases with no gene match: 7. Here the CDR3 DNA reads TGCGCCAGCAGCAGACCGGGACAGAAGAACACTGAAGCTTTCTTT. Translating it yields CASSRPGQKNTEAFF.

The chain employs TRBV18 and TRBJ1-6; 7 bases are shared with TRBD1. Germline values: CDR1 KGHSH, CDR2 LQKENI. The CDR3 has 14 amino acids. V dropped 0 bases and J dropped 10; count of bases not matched to a gene: 3. CDR3 nucleotide sequence: TGTGCCAGCTCACCACCGCGACAGGGATCACCCCTCCACTTT. Protein: CASSPPRQGSPLHF.

This clone was counted a few times. V usage is TRBV4-1 and J usage is TRBJ1-5, with D unclear. This CDR3 comprises 13 residues. Trimming cost V 1 base and J 7 bases, with 8 bases left between them. Per the germline V gene, CDR1 is MGHRA and CDR2 is YSYEKL. As DNA, the CDR3 is TGCGCCAGCAGCCAAGTGGGAGGGCAGCCCCAGCATTTT. It is translated as CASSQVGGQPQHF.

This chain uses TRBV6-5 with TRBJ1-4; maybe TRBD1 (6 bases). Trimming shortened V by 5 bases and J by 4 bases, and 11 bases separated the two germline ends. The CDR3 covers 14 residues. CDR1 MNHEY and CDR2 SVGAGI come from the germline V gene. CDR3 sequence reads: CASSLQGINEKLFF. In DNA, the CDR3 is TGTGCCAGCAGTCTCCAGGGGATTAATGAAAAACTGTTTTTT.

This sequence joins TRBV7-9 and TRBJ1-2; maybe TRBD1 (6 bases). The CDR3 sequence is 14 residues long. Trimming removed 5 bases from V and 2 bases from J, with 12 bases in between. CDR1 is SEHNR and CDR2 is FQNEAQ in the germline V gene (reference sequence). The CDR3 region is CASSQGQTNYGYTF. Written as DNA, the CDR3 is TGTGCCAGCAGCCAGGGGCAGACCAACTATGGCTACACCTTC.

This chain connects TRBV10-1 to TRBJ1-2; D possibly corresponds to TRBD1 (5 bases). Germline CDR1 reads WNHNN; CDR2 reads SYGVQD (reference sequence). The CDR3 is 13 residues long. Between the trimmed V and J ends, which lost 0 bases and 8 bases, there was a span of 10 bases. In DNA form, the CDR3 reads TGCGCCAGCAGTGAGTCGCGGAGGGACGGCTACACCTTC. Its protein product is CASSESRRDGYTF.

For this clone: An end of the junction differs from the germline gene, which may be a read error. The chain is built from TRBV7-7 and TRBJ2-7, with 7 bases that match TRBD2. Germline V gene lookup returns CDR1 SSHAT and CDR2 FNYEAQ (reference sequence). This CDR3 contains 12 residues. CDR3 loop: CASSPGGDEQYF. CDR3 DNA: TGTGCTAGCAGCCCGGGGGGAGACGAGCAGTACTTC.

The chain combines TRBV7-2 with TRBJ2-7, with TRBD1 as a possible D gene (5 bases). The V gene lost 1 base and the J gene lost 3 bases, with 7 bases spanning the gap. This CDR3 is 13 amino acids long. CDR1 is SGHTA and CDR2 is FQGNSA in the germline V gene. The CDR3 DNA follows: TGTGCCAGCAGCTTAGGACAGTTCTACGAGCAGTACTTC. Amino acids: CASSLGQFYEQYF.

V gene TRBV5-1 combines with J gene TRBJ2-7; tentatively, D is TRBD2 (5 bases). Germline V gene lookup returns CDR1 SGHRS and CDR2 YFSETQ. Trimming removed 4 bases at V and 2 bases at J, with 13 bases between. The CDR3 extends over 14 amino acids. The CDR3 DNA follows: TGCGCCAGCAGCGTCTCGGGGAGCCCCTACGAGCAGTACTTC. Its translation is CASSVSGSPYEQYF.

This rearrangement joins TRBV27 to TRBJ2-3, with D possibly TRBD2 on 5 matching bases. The germline gives CDR1 MNHEY, CDR2 SMNVEV (reference sequence). Trimming stripped 5 bases from V and 5 bases from J, with 14 bases between. This CDR3 is 14 amino acids long. CDR3 coding DNA: TGTGCCAGCAGTGCCTCCTCGAGCGGAGATACGCAGTATTTT. Encoded protein: CASSASSSGDTQYF.

This chain links TRBV7-9 with TRBJ1-1; weak D call: TRBD1 (6 bases). Trimming took 0 bases from V and 2 from J, leaving 10 bases between them. In germline, CDR1 is SEHNR, CDR2 FQNEAQ (reference sequence). This CDR3 comprises 15 residues. As DNA, the CDR3 is TGTGCCAGCAGCTTAGCTGGGGGCCAAAACACTGAAGCTTTCTTT. Translated, it gives CASSLAGGQNTEAFF.

The chain has TRBV7-2 and TRBJ2-5; 7 positions agree with TRBD1. This CDR3 comprises 14 residues. The V segment lost 4 bases and the J segment 2 bases; nucleotides outside the gene matches: 4. Germline V gene sequence: CDR1 SGHTA, CDR2 FQGNSA. CDR3: CASSYRDRQETQYF. The CDR3 DNA reads TGTGCCAGCAGCTACCGGGACAGACAAGAGACCCAGTACTTC.

A remark on this clone: Other DNA sequences in this specimen translate into the identical CDR3. V is TRBV19 and J is TRBJ1-5; 9 positions match TRBD1. CDR3 length: 15 amino acids. V gave up 6 bases and J gave up 2 bases; unmatched junction bases: 5. Germline V lookup: CDR1 LNHDA, CDR2 SQIVND (reference sequence). CDR3 nucleotides: TGTGCCAGTAGCCGGGACAGGGTTGGCAATCAGCCCCAGCATTTT. Protein: CASSRDRVGNQPQHF.

The chain couples TRBV7-9 to TRBJ1-4, with a possible D match to TRBD1 (6 bases). There are 14 residues in the CDR3. Between the trimmed V and J ends, which lost 5 bases and 1 base, there was a span of 8 bases. The germline V gene has CDR1 SEHNR and CDR2 FQNEAQ (reference sequence). The CDR3 nucleotides read TGTGCCAGCAGCCAGACAGGAACTAATGAAAAACTGTTTTTT. It encodes CASSQTGTNEKLFF.

The chain uses TRBV7-9 and TRBJ1-6, with D maybe TRBD1 (5 bases). The V and J ends lost 4 bases and 8 bases respectively, with 9 bases between them. The CDR3 has 13 residues. The germline CDR1 and CDR2 sequences are SEHNR and FQNEAQ (reference sequence). The CDR3 region has the DNA TGTGCCAGCAGCTCCCAAGGGGATTCACCCCTCCACTTT. Protein: CASSSQGDSPLHF.

This chain joins TRBV10-3 and TRBJ1-2, with TRBD1 matching 9 bases. The CDR3 is 12 residues long. In germline, CDR1 is ENHRY, CDR2 SYGVKD. The trim removed 10 bases at V and 8 bases at J, leaving 8 bases unmatched. CDR3 amino acids: CATKGTGKGYTF. In nucleotides, the CDR3 is TGTGCCACCAAGGGGACAGGGAAAGGCTACACCTTC.

This clone appeared a few times. This chain links TRBV2 with TRBJ1-2, with 11 bases that match TRBD1. This CDR3 is built from 15 residues. Germline V CDR1 and CDR2: SNHLY, FYNNEI. V dropped 5 bases and J dropped 6; count of bases not matched to a gene: 8. The CDR3 coding sequence is TGTGCCAGCAGTTACAGAGGACAGGGGGCGAATGGCTACACCTTC. Translated: CASSYRGQGANGYTF.

This clone was counted between two and nine times. The rearrangement links TRBV27 to TRBJ2-2, with D uncertain. Germline V gene lookup returns CDR1 MNHEY and CDR2 SMNVEV (reference sequence). V lost 5 bases and J 6 bases, leaving 13 bases between the germline ends. The CDR3 runs 14 residues. CDR3 nucleotide sequence: TGTGCCAGCAGTCCCTTATCCACACCCGGGGAGCTGTTTTTT. It specifies CASSPLSTPGELFF.

The V call is TRBV14, the J call TRBJ2-5; D possibly corresponds to TRBD2 (5 bases). V lost 3 bases to trimming and J lost 10 bases, with 12 bases between them. This CDR3 region has 12 residues. The germline V gene has CDR1 SGHDN and CDR2 FVKESK. For the CDR3, the DNA is TGTGCCAGCAGCCAGAGCGGACGGGGCCAGTACTTC. Its protein is CASSQSGRGQYF.

This chain uses TRBV7-8 with TRBJ2-7; D not certain. The CDR3 spans 13 residues. Germline V gene data show CDR1 as SGHVS and CDR2 as FQNEAQ. V dropped 8 bases and J dropped 0 bases, with 11 bases sitting between them. The chain's CDR3 is CASGRHSSYEQYF. The CDR3 DNA reads as TGTGCCAGCGGCCGACACAGCTCCTACGAGCAGTACTTC.

This clone was seen only a few times. The V gene is TRBV9, the J gene TRBJ2-7; the D is unclear. CDR1 is SGDLS and CDR2 is YYNGEE in the germline V gene. The CDR3 runs 15 residues. Trimming stripped 3 bases from V and 0 bases from J, with 13 bases between. CDR3 coding DNA: TGTGCCAGCAGCGCGACACCCATGAGCTCCTACGAGCAGTACTTC. Translated, it gives CASSATPMSSYEQYF.

The chain uses TRBV7-2 and TRBJ1-6, with TRBD1 identical over 7 bases. Germline V gene sequence: CDR1 SGHTA, CDR2 FQGNSA. V lost 3 bases to trimming and J lost 7 bases; unmatched junction nucleotides: 6. This CDR3 is built from 15 residues. CDR3 bases: TGTGCCAGCAGCTTGAGACAGGGAGGCAATTCACCCCTCCACTTT. Protein: CASSLRQGGNSPLHF.

The rearrangement uses TRBV2 and TRBJ1-2; TRBD1 matches at 7 bases. The V segment lost 11 bases and the J segment 4 bases; nucleotides outside the gene matches: 10. From germline, CDR1 is SNHLY and CDR2 FYNNEI. The CDR3 runs 13 residues. CDR3 loop: CAGYRDSSYGYTF. The CDR3 DNA sequence: TGTGCCGGATACCGGGACAGCTCCTATGGCTACACCTTC.

This clone turned up a few times. J is TRBJ2-1 and V is TRBV27; 8 nucleotides line up with TRBD1. The V gene's germline CDR1 is MNHEY and CDR2 SMNVEV (reference sequence). The CDR3 has 15 residues. V lost 2 bases and J lost 8; bases outside the gene matches: 8. For the CDR3, the DNA is TGTGCCAGCAGTTTACCAGGGGGCCCTTCACATGAGCAGTTCTTC. Translation: CASSLPGGPSHEQFF.

The rearrangement uses TRBV27 and TRBJ1-2; 8 bases are a match to TRBD1. J was trimmed by 5 bases and V by 3 bases; bases with no gene match: 8. Germline CDR1 reads MNHEY; CDR2 reads SMNVEV (reference sequence). CDR3 length: 15 residues. For the CDR3, the DNA is TGTGCCAGCAGTTTCAATGGACAGGGCGGGTATGGCTACACCTTC. It yields the protein CASSFNGQGGYGYTF.

The rearrangement links TRBV9 to TRBJ2-1, with D perhaps TRBD1 (5 bases). The V and J ends lost 5 bases and 4 bases respectively, with 13 bases between them. Germline CDR1 SGDLS, CDR2 YYNGEE. CDR3 size: 14 residues. The DNA for the CDR3 is TGTGCCAGCAGTCCTGGGGCAACTTACAATGAGCAGTTCTTC. Translated: CASSPGATYNEQFF.